These 20 T cell receptor beta chains were all obtained from the same sample, sequenced in a study of cytomegalovirus exposure and HLA in healthy donors. PCR primers comprised 60 Vbeta and 13 Jbeta primers. TCRdb keeps only in-frame clones here, not all; method: immunoSEQ multiplex PCR. The sample holds 95,000 to 110,000 clones, approximately 80% seen once. Sequenced input: PBMCs. The receptors come from a woman under 30 in good health and CMV-seropositive.

Only a few counts were recorded for this clone. The chain couples TRBV5-8 to TRBJ2-7, with TRBD1 matching over 7 bases. After removal of 3 bases from V and 3 bases from J, the junction contained 9 bases not matched to a gene. CDR3 length: 15 residues. The germline CDR1 and CDR2 sequences are SGHTS and YDEGEE. The CDR3 spells CASSSLRTGYYEQYF. The DNA for the CDR3 is TGTGCCAGCAGCTCGCTACGGACAGGCTACTACGAGCAGTACTTC.

In regard to this clone: The sample contains more than one DNA sequence encoding this CDR3. This chain joins TRBV14 and TRBJ1-1; tentative D call: TRBD1 (5 bases). The CDR3 length is 13 residues. Germline V gene sequence: CDR1 SGHDN, CDR2 FVKESK. The V end lost 3 bases, the J end lost 1 base, and 6 bases lay between the germline ends. CDR3: CASSHTGNTEAFF. CDR3 bases: TGTGCCAGCAGCCACACAGGGAACACTGAAGCTTTCTTT.

This rearrangement joins TRBV9 to TRBJ2-5, with D possibly matching TRBD2 (5 bases). The CDR3 has 14 amino acids. Per germline, CDR1 SGDLS and CDR2 YYNGEE. V was trimmed by 4 bases and J by 1 base, leaving 11 bases between them. The CDR3 DNA is TGTGCCAGCAGCCAAGGAGGTCTCCAAGAGACCCAGTACTTC. Translated: CASSQGGLQETQYF. The full variable domain, with the rest looked up from reference TRBV9 and TRBJ2-5, is DSGVTQTPKHLITATGQRVTLRCSPRSGDLSVYWYQQSLDQGLQFLIQYYNGEERAKGNILERFSAQQFPDLHSELNLSSLELGDSALYFCASSQGGLQETQYFGPGTRLLVL.

V gene TRBV4-2 combines with J gene TRBJ2-7, with 7 bases aligning to TRBD2. V gave up 0 bases and J gave up 0 bases; unmatched junction bases: 5. The germline V gene has CDR1 LGHNA and CDR2 YNFKEQ. This CDR3 spans 16 amino acids. The CDR3 loop is CASSQEIAGPSYEQYF. The CDR3 nucleotides are TGTGCCAGCAGCCAAGAAATAGCGGGCCCCTCCTACGAGCAGTACTTC.

In regard to this clone: At one of its ends the junction is not consistent with the germline gene, which may arise from a read error. The rearrangement joins TRBV27 to TRBJ2-5, with D possibly matching TRBD2 (6 bases). Germline-derived CDR1 and CDR2 are MNHEY and SMNVEV (reference sequence). This CDR3 region has 13 residues. The CDR3 sequence is CDSGGKGWETQYF. The CDR3, as DNA: TGTGACAGCGGCGGGAAAGGGTGGGAGACCCAGTACTTC.

This clone is a singleton in its sample. The V gene is TRBV10-2, the J gene TRBJ2-7, with 12 bases that match TRBD2. Trimming at V came to 8 bases and at J to 6 bases, leaving 8 bases not matched to a gene. In germline, CDR1 is WSHSY, CDR2 SAAADI. The CDR3 sequence is 14 residues long. The CDR3 spells CASDVTSGGREQYF. The CDR3 DNA follows: TGCGCCAGCGACGTAACTAGCGGGGGGCGCGAGCAGTACTTC.

The CDR3 DNA reads as TGTGCCAGCAGTTACCGGGACAAGAACACTGAAGCTTTCTTT. Translating it yields CASSYRDKNTEAFF. The chain carries TRBV6-7 and TRBJ1-1; perhaps TRBD1 as D (6 bases). TRBV6-7 counts as an open reading frame of uncertain function. This CDR3 is built from 14 residues. V dropped 2 bases and J dropped 1 base, with 8 bases sitting between them.

The genes are TRBV6-1 and TRBJ2-1; 10 bases are shared with TRBD2. This CDR3 spans 13 amino acids. The J segment lost 7 bases and the V segment lost 8 bases, leaving 5 bases of the junction unmatched. In germline, CDR1 is MNHNS, CDR2 SASEGT. Written as DNA, the CDR3 is TGTGCCAGCCGACTAGCGGGTTTGAATGAGCAGTTCTTC. Translation gives CASRLAGLNEQFF.

The chain is built from TRBV27 and TRBJ1-1, with D perhaps TRBD1 (6 bases). CDR3 length: 15 residues. CDR1 is MNHEY, CDR2 SMNVEV, per germline (reference sequence). Trimming left V 4 bases short and J 4 bases short, with 16 bases between. The DNA for the CDR3 is TGTGCCAGCAGTTGGAAGACAGGTTCGGGCACTGAAGCTTTCTTT. Translating it yields CASSWKTGSGTEAFF.

The CDR3 sequence is CASSLELAGFLGTQYF. CDR3 coding DNA: TGTGCCAGCAGCTTAGAACTAGCGGGATTTCTCGGAACCCAGTACTTC. V usage is TRBV7-2 and J usage is TRBJ2-5, with 10 bases fitting TRBD2. V dropped 1 base and J dropped 8; count of bases not matched to a gene: 10. Germline-derived CDR1 and CDR2 are SGHTA and FQGNSA. The CDR3 covers 16 residues.

The chain has TRBV28 and TRBJ2-7; 11 bases fit TRBD2. The trim removed 3 bases at V and 1 base at J, leaving 2 bases unmatched. Germline CDR1 reads MDHEN; CDR2 reads SYDVKM. The CDR3 covers 15 residues. This chain's CDR3 is CASSLVAGGSYEQYF. CDR3 DNA: TGTGCCAGCAGTTTGGTAGCGGGAGGGTCCTACGAGCAGTACTTC.

The chain joins TRBV13 to TRBJ2-7, with 10 bases matching TRBD2. The CDR3 consists of 15 residues. Germline assignment: CDR1 PRHDT and CDR2 FYEKMQ (reference sequence). V was pared by 4 bases and J by 5 bases, with 8 bases of the junction left unmatched. Written as DNA, the CDR3 is TGTGCCAGCAGCTCGAGCGGGAGGGCCGTCGACGAGCAGTACTTC. Residues: CASSSSGRAVDEQYF.

This clone came up a few times. The rearrangement links TRBV6-5 to TRBJ2-7; 7 positions match TRBD1. V shed 0 bases, J shed 1 base, and the junction held 0 bases outside the gene matches. CDR1 MNHEY and CDR2 SVGAGI come from the germline V gene. This CDR3 region has 14 residues. The CDR3 here is CASSYSGQSYEQYF. CDR3 nucleotide sequence: TGTGCCAGCAGTTACTCGGGACAGTCCTACGAGCAGTACTTC.

This chain links TRBV21-1 with TRBJ2-1; the D call of TRBD1 is as the table states it, not checked on the DNA. TRBV21-1 is described as a pseudogene. This CDR3 region has 15 residues. The DNA for the CDR3 is TGTGCCAGCAGCAAATACAGCCCCGAGAACAATGAGCAGTTCTTC. This codes for CASSKYSPENNEQFF.

The chain couples TRBV9 to TRBJ2-5, with D possibly TRBD2 on 5 matching bases. The CDR3 is 14 amino acids. Germline CDR1 is SGDLS and CDR2 is YYNGEE. The V and J ends lost 4 bases and 1 base respectively, with 11 bases between them. CDR3 loop: CASSIGGLQETQYF. The CDR3, as DNA: TGTGCCAGCAGCATCGGAGGCCTCCAAGAGACCCAGTACTTC.

CDR3 protein: CASSLGGGQPQHF. The CDR3 coding sequence is TGTGCCAGCAGCTTGGGAGGTGGGCAGCCCCAGCATTTT. The chain combines TRBV7-8 with TRBJ1-5; D call uncertain. With 3 bases removed from V and 7 bases from J, the gap between germline ends came to 10 bases. CDR3 length: 13 residues. Germline lookup yields CDR1 SGHVS and CDR2 FQNEAQ.

V usage is TRBV27 and J usage is TRBJ1-5; D call uncertain. CDR3 size: 13 residues. With 2 bases removed from V and 6 bases from J, the gap between germline ends came to 8 bases. Germline CDR1 reads MNHEY; CDR2 reads SMNVEV (reference sequence). For the CDR3, the DNA is TGTGCCAGCAGTTTACATTTCGGTCAGCCCCAGCATTTT. It yields the protein CASSLHFGQPQHF.

This clone was observed a handful of times. This chain uses TRBV19 with TRBJ1-2; D possibly corresponds to TRBD1 (5 bases). Germline loops: CDR1 LNHDA, CDR2 SQIVND (reference sequence). V was cut by 3 bases and J by 4 bases, with 15 bases left in between. CDR3 length: 15 residues. CDR3 amino acids: CASSIPLGPIYGYTF. The CDR3 DNA reads TGTGCCAGTAGTATTCCTTTGGGGCCGATCTATGGCTACACCTTC.

J is TRBJ2-7 and V is TRBV25-1, with TRBD2 identical over 10 bases. The CDR3 loop spans 17 amino acids. V dropped 1 base and J dropped 5; count of bases not matched to a gene: 11. In germline, CDR1 is MGHDK, CDR2 SYGVNS. CDR3 loop: CASSEWASGSPRDEQYF. In DNA, the CDR3 is TGTGCCAGCAGTGAATGGGCTAGCGGGAGCCCTAGAGACGAGCAGTACTTC.

V and J are TRBV7-8 and TRBJ2-7, with D possibly matching TRBD1 (5 bases). The CDR3 has 15 amino acids. V dropped 2 bases and J dropped 5 bases, with 16 bases sitting between them. Germline V lookup: CDR1 SGHVS, CDR2 FQNEAQ. CDR3 DNA: TGTGCCAGCAGCTTAAGCCCCTTAGGGGCCCACGAGCAGTACTTC. This gives the protein CASSLSPLGAHEQYF.